The entry that follows covers one T cell receptor beta chain sequence. V lost 2 bases and J lost 3; bases outside the gene matches: 2. The CDR3 is 15 residues long. Germline CDR1 and CDR2: MDHEN and SYDVKM. The data were produced by immunoSEQ multiplex PCR, yet TCRdb's version contains in-frame clones alone and is incomplete. Seen here are about 87,000 clones, 70% to 90% observed once, and the top ten hold 7% to 9%. This entry is derived from a study of blood T cell repertoires in COVID-19. Study overall: The samples span acute and convalescent COVID-19 from the United States, Italy and Spain.

The chain recombines TRBV28 with TRBJ1-2; TRBD1 matches at 11 bases. The TCR originated in a human donor with acute or convalescent COVID-19. The donor label of this sample is uncertain. Specimen: peripheral blood. In DNA, the CDR3 is TGTGCCAGCAGTTTACGGGACAGGGGGGACTATGGCTACACCTTC. Translating it yields CASSLRDRGDYGYTF.